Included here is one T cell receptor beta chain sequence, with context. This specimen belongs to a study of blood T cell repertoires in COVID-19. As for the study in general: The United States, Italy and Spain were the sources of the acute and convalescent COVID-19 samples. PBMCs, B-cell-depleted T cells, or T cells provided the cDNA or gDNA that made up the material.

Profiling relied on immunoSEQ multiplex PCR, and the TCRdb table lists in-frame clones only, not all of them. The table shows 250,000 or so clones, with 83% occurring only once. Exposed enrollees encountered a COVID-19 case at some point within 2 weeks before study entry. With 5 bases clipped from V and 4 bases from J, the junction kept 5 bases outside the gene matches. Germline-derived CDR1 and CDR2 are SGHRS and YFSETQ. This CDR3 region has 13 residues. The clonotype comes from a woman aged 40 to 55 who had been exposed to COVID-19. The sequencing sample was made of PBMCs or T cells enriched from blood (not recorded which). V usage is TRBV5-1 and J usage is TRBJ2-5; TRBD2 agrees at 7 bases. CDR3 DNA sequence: TGCGCCAGCAGGCAGCGGGGTACAGAGACCCAGTACTTC. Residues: CASRQRGTETQYF.